This TCR beta chain is from a study of Graves' ophthalmopathy and Graves' hyperthyroidism. General study results and limits: Appearing in blood as well were most expanded thyroid clonotypes above 0.001 frequency.

Sampling around 9.8 ml of fresh peripheral blood provided the PBMCs. TCR beta CDR3 amplification used RNA transcripts. RT-PCR in the first round used HTBI primers; a second-round multiplex PCR followed. TCRdb reprocessed the multiplex PCR reads with MiXCR, giving one entry per CDR3 protein. The sample has 740,000 or so distinct CDR3 sequences, approximately 40% seen once. To note about this clonotype: Its antigen remains unknown. Germline is not matched at one junction end, which may reflect a read error.

The TCR originated in an adult man with Graves' ophthalmopathy. The sequencing sample was made of peripheral blood.

The CDR3 reads CASSQNTGNYGYTF. The DNA for the CDR3 is TGCGCCAGCAGCCAAAATACAGGGAACTATGGCTACACCTTC. This chain uses TRBV11-2 with TRBJ1-2, with TRBD1 as a possible D gene (6 bases). Germline V gene sequence: CDR1 SGHAT, CDR2 FQNNGV. The CDR3 spans 14 residues.